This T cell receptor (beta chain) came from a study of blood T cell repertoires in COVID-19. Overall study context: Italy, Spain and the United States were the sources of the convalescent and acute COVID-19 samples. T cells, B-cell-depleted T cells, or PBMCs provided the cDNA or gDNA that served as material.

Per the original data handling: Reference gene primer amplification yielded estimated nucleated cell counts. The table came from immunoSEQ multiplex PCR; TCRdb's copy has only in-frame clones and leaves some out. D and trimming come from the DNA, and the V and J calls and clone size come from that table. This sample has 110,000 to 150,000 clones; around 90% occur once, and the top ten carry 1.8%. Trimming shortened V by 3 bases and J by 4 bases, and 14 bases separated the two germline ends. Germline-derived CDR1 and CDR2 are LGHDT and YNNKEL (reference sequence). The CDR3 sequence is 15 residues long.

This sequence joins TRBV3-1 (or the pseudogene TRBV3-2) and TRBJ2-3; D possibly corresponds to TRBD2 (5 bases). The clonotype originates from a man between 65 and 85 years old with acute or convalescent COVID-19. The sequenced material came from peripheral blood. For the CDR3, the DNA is TGTGCCAGCAGCCACCCGAGACTAACATCAGATACGCAGTATTTT. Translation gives CASSHPRLTSDTQYF.